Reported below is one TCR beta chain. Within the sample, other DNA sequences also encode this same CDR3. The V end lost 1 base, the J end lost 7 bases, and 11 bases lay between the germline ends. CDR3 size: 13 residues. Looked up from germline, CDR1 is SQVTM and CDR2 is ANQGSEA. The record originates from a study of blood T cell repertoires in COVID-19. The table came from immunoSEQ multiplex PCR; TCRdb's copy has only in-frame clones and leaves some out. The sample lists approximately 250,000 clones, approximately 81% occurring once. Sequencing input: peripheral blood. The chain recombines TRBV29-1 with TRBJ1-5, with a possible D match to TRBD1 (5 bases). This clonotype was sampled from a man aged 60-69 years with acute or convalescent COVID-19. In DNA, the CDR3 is TGCAGCGTTGAAGTAGGGGAGGGGCAGCCCCAGCATTTT. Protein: CSVEVGEGQPQHF.